Below are 23 T cell receptor beta chains sequenced from a single sample in a study of T cells in Graves' hyperthyroidism and ophthalmopathy. TCR beta CDR3 region amplification was performed from RNA transcripts. The HTBI primer set was used in a first-round RT-PCR of the TCR CDR3. TCRdb passed the multiplex PCR reads through MiXCR, listing each CDR3 protein once. The sample consists of hundreds of thousands of distinct CDR3 sequences, 14% of them appearing once. Specimen: blood. These receptors were obtained from a woman aged 18-29 years with Graves' hyperthyroidism.

The V call is TRBV20-1, the J call TRBJ1-1; D not certain. Germline V gene data show CDR1 as DFQATT and CDR2 as SNEGSKA (reference sequence). The CDR3 covers 14 residues. The ends were cut back, 0 bases at V and 2 bases at J, with 10 bases in the middle. CDR3 sequence (DNA): TGCAGTGCTAGAGATCGTGTGATCAACACTGAAGCTTTCTTT. It codes for CSARDRVINTEAFF.

To note about this clonotype: A much larger clonotype is one base distant, so this may be a read error. The chain employs TRBV6-4 and TRBJ1-5; 10 bases are a match to TRBD1. CDR3 size: 14 residues. Germline V lookup: CDR1 MRHNA, CDR2 SNTAGT. With 5 bases clipped from V and 4 bases from J, the junction kept 2 bases outside the gene matches. CDR3 in DNA: TGTGCCAGCAGTATGGACAGGGGGAATCAGCCCCAGCATTTT. Its translation: CASSMDRGNQPQHF.

Many counts were recorded for this clonotype. V usage is TRBV7-3 and J usage is TRBJ2-7, with 7 positions matching TRBD2. V gave up 0 bases and J gave up 3 bases; unmatched junction bases: 5. This CDR3 region has 15 residues. Germline lookup yields CDR1 SGHTA and CDR2 FQGTGA. DNA for the CDR3: TGTGCCAGCAGCTTAACTGCGGGAGCTGGCTACGAGCAGTACTTC. As protein: CASSLTAGAGYEQYF.

The rearrangement links TRBV14 to TRBJ2-7, with D possibly TRBD2 on 5 matching bases. Germline V gives CDR1 SGHDN, CDR2 FVKESK. CDR3 length: 14 amino acids. The V gene lost 3 bases and the J gene lost 2 bases, with 11 bases spanning the gap. The CDR3 here is CASSHFGIPYEQYF. The CDR3 coding sequence is TGTGCCAGCAGCCATTTCGGGATACCCTACGAGCAGTACTTC.

This clonotype turned up a few times. The V gene is TRBV18, the J gene TRBJ2-7; possibly TRBD1 for D (6 bases). The CDR3 length is 14 residues. Between the trimmed V and J ends, which lost 2 bases and 2 bases, there was a span of 10 bases. The germline CDR1 and CDR2 sequences are KGHSH and LQKENI. CDR3 residues: CASSPLEGAYEQYF. In nucleotides, the CDR3 is TGTGCCAGCTCACCATTAGAGGGGGCCTACGAGCAGTACTTC.

The chain has TRBV13 and TRBJ2-5, with a possible D match to TRBD1 (5 bases). V was clipped by 7 bases and J by 5 bases, with 23 bases between them. The CDR3 sequence is 16 residues long. Germline V gene lookup returns CDR1 PRHDT and CDR2 FYEKMQ (reference sequence). The CDR3: CASTQGTALIQETQYF. In DNA form, the CDR3 reads TGTGCCAGCACCCAGGGTACGGCTTTGATACAGGAGACCCAGTACTTC.

The chain carries TRBV7-9 and TRBJ1-1, with TRBD1 as a possible D gene (5 bases). The V and J ends lost 1 base and 6 bases respectively, with 18 bases between them. CDR3 size: 16 residues. Per germline, CDR1 SEHNR and CDR2 FQNEAQ (reference sequence). In nucleotides, the CDR3 is TGTGCCAGCAGCTTAGTGCTGGGGCCGGAGGGCCCTGAAGCTTTCTTT. It codes for CASSLVLGPEGPEAFF.

This clonotype was counted only a few times. The rearrangement joins TRBV11-2 to TRBJ2-7; no clear D. Germline assignment: CDR1 SGHAT and CDR2 FQNNGV. Trimming left V 1 base short and J 4 bases short, with 8 bases between. CDR3 size: 13 residues. CDR3 DNA sequence: TGTGCCAGCAGCTTAGTTGACCTTTACGAGCAGTACTTC. This translates into CASSLVDLYEQYF.

This clonotype was found many times. The rearrangement links TRBV20-1 to TRBJ2-1; the D gene is possibly TRBD2 (7 bases). This CDR3 has 14 residues. The V end was cut by 3 bases, the J end by 5 bases, with 14 bases between. The germline V gene has CDR1 DFQATT and CDR2 SNEGSKA (reference sequence). CDR3 in DNA: TGCAGTGCTAGGGAATACGGGGGGCACAATGAGCAGTTCTTC. Amino acids: CSAREYGGHNEQFF.

This clonotype has ten or more counts. The CDR3 DNA is TGTGCCAGCAGTGAGCTTGGAAGAGGCCAAGAGACCCAGTACTTC. It translates to CASSELGRGQETQYF. V and J are TRBV6-1 and TRBJ2-5, with D uncertain. V was pared by 3 bases and J by 1 base, with 12 bases between. The CDR3 contains 15 residues. Germline V lookup: CDR1 MNHNS, CDR2 SASEGT.

The chain has TRBV20-1 and TRBJ2-1, with 9 nucleotides matching TRBD2. The CDR3 spans 17 residues. V shed 1 base, J shed 0 bases, and the junction held 7 bases outside the gene matches. Germline lookup yields CDR1 DFQATT and CDR2 SNEGSKA (reference sequence). The CDR3 reads CSARVAGARSSYNEQFF. CDR3 nucleotides: TGCAGTGCTAGAGTAGCGGGAGCTAGGAGCTCCTACAATGAGCAGTTCTTC.

This clonotype has a count of ten or more. This chain uses TRBV20-1 with TRBJ2-1; TRBD1 agrees at 7 bases. Per germline, CDR1 DFQATT and CDR2 SNEGSKA (reference sequence). V shed 3 bases and J 0 bases; nucleotides not matched to a gene: 5. This CDR3 has 15 residues. CDR3 in DNA: TGCAGTGCTAGTGAGGGGGCCAGCTCCTACAATGAGCAGTTCTTC. This gives the protein CSASEGASSYNEQFF.

This clonotype appeared a few times. The chain couples TRBV20-1 to TRBJ2-1; 8 bases fit TRBD2. After removal of 6 bases from V and 7 bases from J, the junction contained 5 bases not matched to a gene. Germline CDR1 is DFQATT and CDR2 is SNEGSKA (reference sequence). This CDR3 contains 12 residues. In nucleotides, the CDR3 is TGCAGTGCAGGACTAGCTGCAAATGAGCAGTTCTTC. Translation gives CSAGLAANEQFF.

This clonotype was observed at least ten times. The chain uses TRBV3-1 and TRBJ2-1; 7 bases agree with TRBD1. Losses at the gene ends were 0 bases for V and 6 bases for J; bases not matched to a gene: 8. The CDR3 covers 16 residues. The V gene's germline CDR1 is LGHDT and CDR2 YNNKEL (reference sequence). The CDR3 is CASSQDRGLRGNEQFF. CDR3 in DNA: TGTGCCAGCAGCCAAGATAGGGGGCTGCGCGGCAATGAGCAGTTCTTC.

The chain has TRBV6-9 and TRBJ2-3, with a weak D call TRBD2 (6 bases). Trimming shortened V by 3 bases and J by 5 bases, and 18 bases separated the two germline ends. The CDR3 contains 16 residues. Germline V gene data show CDR1 as MNHGY and CDR2 as SVAAGI. CDR3: CASSYKASASVDTQYF. CDR3 in DNA: TGTGCCAGCAGTTACAAGGCTAGCGCGTCCGTAGATACGCAGTATTTT.

This clonotype was found many times. This sequence joins TRBV18 and TRBJ2-7; D call uncertain. CDR3 size: 14 residues. Trimming left V 3 bases short and J 3 bases short, with 12 bases between. CDR1 KGHSH and CDR2 LQKENI come from the germline V gene. In nucleotides, the CDR3 is TGTGCCAGCTCACCTACGAGGTCGGACTACGAGCAGTACTTC. Its protein is CASSPTRSDYEQYF.

This clonotype has a handful of counts. The chain combines TRBV27 with TRBJ2-7; perhaps TRBD2 as D (5 bases). CDR1 is MNHEY and CDR2 is SMNVEV in the germline V gene (reference sequence). V gave up 5 bases and J gave up 0 bases, with 11 bases separating them. The CDR3 runs to 14 residues. CDR3 coding DNA: TGTGCCAGCAGTCCTAGCTGGAGCTCCTACGAGCAGTACTTC. Its translation: CASSPSWSSYEQYF.

In this sample, this clonotype turned up many times. The chain combines TRBV7-3 with TRBJ2-2, with D hard to call. Between the trimmed V and J ends, which lost 0 bases and 0 bases, there was a span of 17 bases. The CDR3 contains 19 residues. Germline CDR1 is SGHTA and CDR2 is FQGTGA. CDR3 in amino acids: CASSLTPLPWATNTGELFF. The CDR3 nucleotides are TGTGCCAGCAGCTTAACGCCTCTCCCTTGGGCTACGAACACCGGGGAGCTGTTTTTT.

This clonotype was counted at least ten times. The CDR3 bases are TGTGCCAGCAGCTTAGAGGGAGCGGCGTACAATGAGCAGTTCTTC. Translated, it gives CASSLEGAAYNEQFF. This sequence joins TRBV7-2 and TRBJ2-1, with TRBD2 as a possible D gene (5 bases). The CDR3 covers 15 residues. From germline, CDR1 is SGHTA and CDR2 FQGNSA. The V end was cut by 1 base, the J end by 4 bases, with 11 bases between.

This clonotype was seen many times. The V and J genes are TRBV29-1 and TRBJ2-1; no firm D call. Trimming removed 5 bases from V and 8 bases from J, with 19 bases in between. The germline V gene has CDR1 SQVTM and CDR2 ANQGSEA. The CDR3 length is 14 residues. CDR3 in amino acids: CSVTRTTRKYEQFF. For the CDR3, the DNA is TGCAGCGTTACCCGCACCACAAGGAAGTATGAGCAGTTCTTC.

This clonotype was observed at least ten times. The V call is TRBV4-1, the J call TRBJ1-1; D ambiguous. Germline CDR1 is MGHRA and CDR2 is YSYEKL. This CDR3 is built from 14 residues. V lost 0 bases and J 1 base, leaving 6 bases between the germline ends. CDR3: CASSQDWANTEAFF. The CDR3 nucleotides read TGCGCCAGCAGCCAAGATTGGGCGAACACTGAAGCTTTCTTT.

This clonotype has a count of ten or more. This chain connects TRBV20-1 to TRBJ2-7; 14 bases agree with TRBD2. This CDR3 is 14 amino acids long. The germline V gene has CDR1 DFQATT and CDR2 SNEGSKA (reference sequence). The V and J ends lost 3 bases and 6 bases, in that order; junction bases with no gene match: 4. The chain's CDR3 is CSARGLAGAIEQYF. The CDR3 DNA reads TGCAGTGCTAGGGGACTAGCGGGAGCGATCGAGCAGTACTTC.

The chain has TRBV5-6 and TRBJ2-1; no firm D call. V lost 2 bases and J 4 bases, leaving 13 bases between the germline ends. The germline V gene encodes CDR1 SGHDT and CDR2 YYEEEE. This CDR3 is 15 amino acids long. In DNA form, the CDR3 reads TGTGCCAGCAGCTTACTGCGGACGGATTACAATGAGCAGTTCTTC. Amino acid sequence: CASSLLRTDYNEQFF.